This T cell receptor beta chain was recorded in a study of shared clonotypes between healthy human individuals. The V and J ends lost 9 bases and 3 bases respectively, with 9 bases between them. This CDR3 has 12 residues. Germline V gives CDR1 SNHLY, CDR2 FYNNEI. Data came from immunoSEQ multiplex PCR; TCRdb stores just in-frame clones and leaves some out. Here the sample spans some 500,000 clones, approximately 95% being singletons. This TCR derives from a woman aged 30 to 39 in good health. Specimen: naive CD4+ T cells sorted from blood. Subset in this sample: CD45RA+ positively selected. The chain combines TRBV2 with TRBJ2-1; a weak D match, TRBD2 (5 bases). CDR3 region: CASEGGYNEQFF. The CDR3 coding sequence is TGTGCCAGTGAGGGCGGCTACAATGAGCAGTTCTTC.